In this sample, the clone carrying this T cell receptor beta chain turned up many times. Its target is unknown. Unique molecular identifiers tagged the TCRbeta library. TCRdb passed the PCR reads through MiXCR, listing each CDR3 protein once. The sample has roughly 180,000 distinct CDR3 sequences, roughly 11% seen once; the top ten hold approximately 13%. The sample belongs to a study of T-cell reconstitution after alpha-beta-depleted transplantation in children. Study results and caveats: Expanded clones from the graft, numbering several hundred, reportedly supplied alpha-beta T cells about two months after transplant. Fresh T-cell production supplied most of the T-cell counts and diversity seen one year after transplant. At day 60, the high TCRbeta diversity found in some patients originated from recipient T cells and thymic progenitors that had survived.

The CDR3 loop spans 16 amino acids. V shed 5 bases and J shed 1 base, with 16 bases lying between them. The V gene's germline CDR1 is SGHVS and CDR2 FQNEAQ. Sequencing used PBMCs, obtained before TCRalphabeta/CD19-depleted stem cell transplant. This TCR derives from a boy between 2 and 10 years old with acute myeloid leukemia, due to receive a stem cell transplant. J is TRBJ2-3 and V is TRBV7-8; tentatively, D is TRBD2 (6 bases). The DNA for the CDR3 is TGTGCCAGCAGCCATAAAAGGGTAGCGGGCACAGATACGCAGTATTTT. This translates into CASSHKRVAGTDTQYF.